This section outlines one T cell receptor beta chain sequence together with its context. The data were obtained in a study of T cells in narcolepsy. Clones were read by immunoSEQ multiplex PCR, and TCRdb kept only the in-frame ones, dropping some. The table records tens of thousands of clones, almost 85% of them present only once. Sample: memory (CD45RA-) CD4+ T cells from blood. The clonotype comes from a human donor in good health.

The CDR3 coding sequence is TGCGCCAGCAGCCCTCTGGGACTAGCAGATACGCAGTATTTT. This translates into CASSPLGLADTQYF. The V gene is TRBV5-1, the J gene TRBJ2-3; 8 positions match TRBD2. The CDR3 loop spans 14 amino acids. The germline V gene encodes CDR1 SGHRS and CDR2 YFSETQ. V trimming: 4 bases; J trimming: 4 bases; junction bases outside the gene matches: 5.